Listed below are T cell receptor beta chains from one sample, sequenced in a study of T-cell memory formation after mild COVID-19. One entry per CDR3 protein, called by TCRdb with MiXCR from the 5' RACE reads. Among about 440,000 distinct CDR3 sequences, roughly 20% were seen once, and the ten largest hold about 8.1%. The sequencing sample was made of PBMCs or a T cell subset sorted from them (not recorded which). All receptors come from an adult woman who had mild COVID-19 (a few samples of this study predate the infection). Cell type and time point are not known. Each CDR3 is given with its conserved first and last residue. The D gene is left open where the match is weak. Expanded clones are given a class, and other clones once, few, many or no size at all.

j_call: TRBJ1-1
d_call: TRBD1
v_call: TRBV30
clone_size: few
cdr3_nt: TGTGCCTGGAGTCCTGGGACAGGATCAAGAGGGGGAGCTTTCTTT
cdr3_aa: CAWSPGTGSRGGAFF

j_call: TRBJ1-2
d_call: TRBD1
v_call: TRBV7-2
clone_size: few
cdr3_nt: TGTGCCAGCAGCGGAGGAGGGGGGGTGTGGACAGGGGTGACCTATGGCTACACCTTC
cdr3_aa: CASSGGGGVWTGVTYGYTF

j_call: TRBJ1-2
d_call: NA
v_call: TRBV5-5
clone_size: NA
cdr3_nt: TGTGCCAGCAGCTTGACAGGGCACGGCTACACCTTC
cdr3_aa: CASSLTGHGYTF

j_call: TRBJ2-2
d_call: TRBD2
v_call: TRBV6-1
clone_size: NA
cdr3_nt: TGTGCCAGCAGACTAGCGGGGGGGCCGGACACCGGGGAGCTGTTTTTT
cdr3_aa: CASRLAGGPDTGELFF

j_call: TRBJ2-4
d_call: TRBD2
v_call: TRBV4-2
clone_size: NA
cdr3_nt: TGTGCCAGCAGCCAAGATCCCGGGGAGGGGGCCAAAAACATTCAGTACTTC
cdr3_aa: CASSQDPGEGAKNIQYF

j_call: TRBJ2-1
d_call: NA
v_call: TRBV18
clone_size: NA
cdr3_nt: TGTGCCAGCTCACCCCGCGGACTGCTCTCCTACAATGAGCAGTTCTTC
cdr3_aa: CASSPRGLLSYNEQFF

j_call: TRBJ1-2
d_call: NA
v_call: TRBV13
clone_size: few
cdr3_nt: TGTGCCAGCAGCGCCTCAAAAGGCTACACCTTC
cdr3_aa: CASSASKGYTF

j_call: TRBJ1-1
d_call: TRBD1
v_call: TRBV12-3/TRBV12-4
clone_size: NA
cdr3_nt: TGTGCCAGCAGTCCAGGGGGATGGGAAGCTTTCTTT
cdr3_aa: CASSPGGWEAFF

j_call: TRBJ2-3
d_call: TRBD2
v_call: TRBV10-3
clone_size: NA
cdr3_nt: TGTGCCATCAGTGATAGCGGGGACCCAGATACGCAGTATTTT
cdr3_aa: CAISDSGDPDTQYF

j_call: TRBJ2-2
d_call: TRBD2
v_call: TRBV7-9
clone_size: few
cdr3_nt: TGTGCCAGCAGCTTAGCCGGCGGGAGTAACACCGGGGAGCTGTTTTTT
cdr3_aa: CASSLAGGSNTGELFF

j_call: TRBJ2-3
d_call: NA
v_call: TRBV12-3/TRBV12-4
clone_size: NA
cdr3_nt: TGTGCCAGTGGACTATCCACAGATACGCAGTATTTT
cdr3_aa: CASGLSTDTQYF

j_call: TRBJ2-1
d_call: NA
v_call: TRBV24-1
clone_size: NA
cdr3_nt: TGTGCCACCAGTATACCGTCCTTGTACAATGAGCAGTTCTTC
cdr3_aa: CATSIPSLYNEQFF

j_call: TRBJ2-2
d_call: NA
v_call: TRBV18
clone_size: few
cdr3_nt: TGTGCCAGCTCACCACGTGGGGACACCGGGGAGCTGTTTTTT
cdr3_aa: CASSPRGDTGELFF

j_call: TRBJ1-1
d_call: NA
v_call: TRBV7-9
clone_size: few
cdr3_nt: TGTGCCAGCAGCTTAGATGAGGTTTTGAACACTGAAGCTTTCTTT
cdr3_aa: CASSLDEVLNTEAFF

j_call: TRBJ1-2
d_call: TRBD1
v_call: TRBV5-1
clone_size: NA
cdr3_nt: TGCGCCAGCAGCTTGAGGGGGCCTGGTGGCTATGGCTACACCTTC
cdr3_aa: CASSLRGPGGYGYTF

j_call: TRBJ2-2
d_call: NA
v_call: TRBV3-1
clone_size: NA
cdr3_nt: TGTGCCAGCAGCCAAGAGGGGGTTCTAGTGACCGGGGAGCTGTTTTTT
cdr3_aa: CASSQEGVLVTGELFF

j_call: TRBJ2-1
d_call: NA
v_call: TRBV6-2/TRBV6-3
clone_size: few
cdr3_nt: TGTGCCAGCAGACCGATCCGGAGGGGCTCCTACAATGAGCAGTTCTTC
cdr3_aa: CASRPIRRGSYNEQFF

j_call: TRBJ2-7
d_call: TRBD1
v_call: TRBV5-1
clone_size: NA
cdr3_nt: TGCGCCAGCAGCTGGGGGACAGGGGAGGTCGAGCAGTACTTC
cdr3_aa: CASSWGTGEVEQYF

j_call: TRBJ1-1
d_call: NA
v_call: TRBV6-1
clone_size: NA
cdr3_nt: TGTGCCAGCAGGACTATTGTTGGCACTGAAGCTTTCTTT
cdr3_aa: CASRTIVGTEAFF

j_call: TRBJ1-2
d_call: NA
v_call: TRBV29-1
clone_size: once
cdr3_nt: TGCAGCGTTGGGGGGGTTGATTATGGCTACACCTTC
cdr3_aa: CSVGGVDYGYTF

j_call: TRBJ1-2
d_call: NA
v_call: TRBV7-9
clone_size: few
cdr3_nt: TGTGCCAGCAGCTCGGACAGATACTATGGCTACACCTTC
cdr3_aa: CASSSDRYYGYTF

j_call: TRBJ2-6
d_call: NA
v_call: TRBV4-3
clone_size: NA
cdr3_nt: TGCGCCAGCAGCCAAGACCGGGCAGGGTCTGGGGCCAACGTCCTGACTTTC
cdr3_aa: CASSQDRAGSGANVLTF

j_call: TRBJ2-5
d_call: TRBD1
v_call: TRBV5-6
clone_size: few
cdr3_nt: TGTGCCAGCAGCTTCCGGCCAGTGGGGACAGCGGTTCAAGAGACCCAGTACTTC
cdr3_aa: CASSFRPVGTAVQETQYF

j_call: TRBJ2-7
d_call: TRBD2
v_call: TRBV5-1
clone_size: few
cdr3_nt: TGCGCCAGCAGCTCCGAACGGGGGGATCCCTACGAGCAGTACTTC
cdr3_aa: CASSSERGDPYEQYF

j_call: TRBJ2-1
d_call: TRBD2
v_call: TRBV7-6
clone_size: many
cdr3_nt: TGTGCCAGCAGCTCCTCTAGCGGGAGCTCCTACAATGAGCAGTTCTTC
cdr3_aa: CASSSSSGSSYNEQFF

j_call: TRBJ2-1
d_call: NA
v_call: TRBV7-6
clone_size: many
cdr3_nt: TGTGCCAGCAGCCGGTCCAGGGATGAGCAGTTCTTC
cdr3_aa: CASSRSRDEQFF

j_call: TRBJ2-7
d_call: NA
v_call: TRBV20-1
clone_size: NA
cdr3_nt: TGCAGTGCTAGGAACCCAGGGGGGGACTACGAGCAGTACTTC
cdr3_aa: CSARNPGGDYEQYF

j_call: TRBJ2-1
d_call: NA
v_call: TRBV7-9
clone_size: NA
cdr3_nt: TGTGCCAGCAGCCCGACAGGCCTGGGCTACAATGAGCAGTTCTTC
cdr3_aa: CASSPTGLGYNEQFF

j_call: TRBJ2-7
d_call: NA
v_call: TRBV30
clone_size: NA
cdr3_nt: TGTGCCTGGAGTAGTGGGAATACCTACGAGCAGTACTTC
cdr3_aa: CAWSSGNTYEQYF

j_call: TRBJ2-7
d_call: TRBD2
v_call: TRBV15
clone_size: few
cdr3_nt: TGTGCCACCAGCCCTAGCGGAATCGAGCAGTACTTC
cdr3_aa: CATSPSGIEQYF

j_call: TRBJ2-5
d_call: NA
v_call: TRBV2
clone_size: NA
cdr3_nt: TGTGCCAGCAGTGAACCCGGTCTGGAGACCCAGTACTTC
cdr3_aa: CASSEPGLETQYF

j_call: TRBJ1-1
d_call: NA
v_call: TRBV12-3/TRBV12-4
clone_size: few
cdr3_nt: TGTGCCAGCAGTTTTGCAGGGGTTACTGAAGCTTTCTTT
cdr3_aa: CASSFAGVTEAFF

j_call: TRBJ2-1
d_call: NA
v_call: TRBV5-6
clone_size: few
cdr3_nt: TGTGCCAGCAGCCATCCCCTCTCCTACAATGAGCAGTTCTTC
cdr3_aa: CASSHPLSYNEQFF

j_call: TRBJ1-1
d_call: NA
v_call: TRBV20-1
clone_size: few
cdr3_nt: TGCAGTGCTAGAGTGGGACACGTAGATGAAGCTTTCTTT
cdr3_aa: CSARVGHVDEAFF

j_call: TRBJ2-2
d_call: NA
v_call: TRBV2
clone_size: NA
cdr3_nt: TGTGCCAGCAGTGATCCCAGGTCAGGTAACACCGGGGAGCTGTTTTTT
cdr3_aa: CASSDPRSGNTGELFF

j_call: TRBJ2-2
d_call: NA
v_call: TRBV5-1
clone_size: NA
cdr3_nt: TGCGCCAGCAGCTCCATCGGACAAGCCGGGGAGCTGTTTTTT
cdr3_aa: CASSSIGQAGELFF

j_call: TRBJ2-3
d_call: TRBD2
v_call: TRBV7-9
clone_size: NA
cdr3_nt: TGTGCCAGCAGCATGCGGGGGGGCCGCGATACGCAGTATTTT
cdr3_aa: CASSMRGGRDTQYF

j_call: TRBJ2-3
d_call: TRBD2
v_call: TRBV9
clone_size: NA
cdr3_nt: TGTGCCAGCAGTGAGACTAGCGGGAGGGCAGATACGCAGTATTTT
cdr3_aa: CASSETSGRADTQYF

j_call: TRBJ1-2
d_call: NA
v_call: TRBV7-2
clone_size: NA
cdr3_nt: TGTGCCAGCAGCTCATTCCGGGACTCCTATGGCTACACCTTC
cdr3_aa: CASSSFRDSYGYTF

j_call: TRBJ2-2
d_call: NA
v_call: TRBV9
clone_size: NA
cdr3_nt: TGTGCCAGCAGCACACGGGACACCCACACCGGGGAGCTGTTTTTT
cdr3_aa: CASSTRDTHTGELFF

j_call: TRBJ1-2
d_call: TRBD1
v_call: TRBV11-2
clone_size: NA
cdr3_nt: TGTGCCAGCAGCCAAGGGACAGTCTACCATGGCTACACCTTC
cdr3_aa: CASSQGTVYHGYTF

j_call: TRBJ2-4
d_call: TRBD2
v_call: TRBV19
clone_size: NA
cdr3_nt: TGTGCCAGTAGTGCATCCGGGACTAGCGGGAGAGTACACATTCAGTACTTC
cdr3_aa: CASSASGTSGRVHIQYF

j_call: TRBJ2-5
d_call: NA
v_call: TRBV4-1
clone_size: many
cdr3_nt: TGCGCCAGCAGCCAAGAGGGGGTGGAGACCCAGTACTTC
cdr3_aa: CASSQEGVETQYF

j_call: TRBJ1-1
d_call: TRBD1
v_call: TRBV12-3/TRBV12-4
clone_size: NA
cdr3_nt: TGTGCCAGCAGTTCCCATGGGGTGACAGGGGCCCATGAAGCTTTCTTT
cdr3_aa: CASSSHGVTGAHEAFF

j_call: TRBJ2-3
d_call: NA
v_call: TRBV7-3
clone_size: few
cdr3_nt: TGTGCCAGCAGCTCTTACGGGCCAACTAGCACAGATACGCAGTATTTT
cdr3_aa: CASSSYGPTSTDTQYF

j_call: TRBJ2-3
d_call: TRBD2
v_call: TRBV7-6
clone_size: NA
cdr3_nt: TGTGCCACCAAAGCGGGAGGGAACACAGATACGCAGTATTTT
cdr3_aa: CATKAGGNTDTQYF

j_call: TRBJ2-1
d_call: TRBD2
v_call: TRBV27
clone_size: few
cdr3_nt: TGTGCCAGCAGTCACGGGACTACGGAGCATGAGCAGTTCTTC
cdr3_aa: CASSHGTTEHEQFF